Below, 15 T cell receptor beta chains from the same sample are listed, as sequenced in a study of T cells in Graves' hyperthyroidism and ophthalmopathy. The CDR3 regions of TCR beta were amplified from RNA transcripts. Initially, a first-round RT-PCR of the TCR CDR3 employed the HTBI primer set. One entry per CDR3 protein results from TCRdb running MiXCR on the multiplex PCR reads. This table has 300,000 to 450,000 distinct CDR3 sequences, under 15% appearing once. Sequenced sample: blood. Receptor source: a young woman with Graves' hyperthyroidism.

This clonotype appeared many times. The rearrangement joins TRBV6-4 to TRBJ2-2, with TRBD2 identical over 8 bases. This CDR3 has 14 residues. V lost 4 bases, J lost 5 bases, and 3 bases stayed unmatched. Germline-derived CDR1 and CDR2 are MRHNA and SNTAGT. In DNA, the CDR3 is TGTGCCAGCAGTGGGAGCGGGAGTACCGGGGAGCTGTTTTTT. It specifies CASSGSGSTGELFF.

The chain uses TRBV12-3 or TRBV12-4 and TRBJ2-7; the D is unclear. The CDR3 has 11 residues. The V gene lost 5 bases and the J gene lost 5 bases, with 7 bases spanning the gap. The CDR3 loop is CASSVDNEQYF. The DNA for the CDR3 is TGTGCCAGCAGTGTAGACAACGAGCAGTACTTC.

The table lists this clonotype with a few counts. This chain joins TRBV7-9 and TRBJ2-2; D possibly corresponds to TRBD1 (5 bases). V dropped 3 bases and J dropped 7 bases, with 9 bases sitting between them. The CDR3 is made up of 13 amino acids. Germline V CDR1 and CDR2: SEHNR, FQNEAQ (reference sequence). DNA of the CDR3: TGTGCCAGCAGCTTCTCAGGGATCGGGGAGCTGTTTTTT. It yields the protein CASSFSGIGELFF.

V is TRBV11-2 and J is TRBJ2-2, with 10 bases that match TRBD2. Germline CDR1 SGHAT, CDR2 FQNNGV. The CDR3 has 17 residues. The J segment lost 5 bases and the V segment lost 4 bases, leaving 10 bases of the junction unmatched. CDR3 DNA sequence: TGTGCCAGCAGCTCCCCGGGGGCTAGCGGGAGTACCGGGGAGCTGTTTTTT. This gives the protein CASSSPGASGSTGELFF.

This clonotype appeared many times. The chain combines TRBV25-1 with TRBJ2-7, with 7 bases identical to TRBD1. This CDR3 has 15 residues. With 3 bases clipped from V and 3 bases from J, the junction kept 8 bases outside the gene matches. In germline, CDR1 is MGHDK, CDR2 SYGVNS. This chain's CDR3 is CASSDSPGQRYEQYF. The CDR3 nucleotides read TGTGCCAGCAGTGACTCCCCGGGACAGCGCTACGAGCAGTACTTC.

This clonotype was seen many times. This rearrangement joins TRBV7-3 to TRBJ2-3; 7 positions agree with TRBD2. The germline gives CDR1 SGHTA, CDR2 FQGTGA. The length of the CDR3 is 15 residues. V gave up 2 bases and J gave up 4 bases; unmatched junction bases: 6. CDR3 nucleotides: TGTGCCAGCAGCTTACATAGCGGGTGGGCAGATACGCAGTATTTT. Amino acid sequence: CASSLHSGWADTQYF.

The chain couples TRBV20-1 to TRBJ2-1; possibly TRBD2 for D (6 bases). This CDR3 spans 18 amino acids. Per germline, CDR1 DFQATT and CDR2 SNEGSKA (reference sequence). The germline V and J ends were trimmed by 6 bases and 8 bases, with 32 bases remaining between them. The CDR3 sequence: CSADPWTASRGNGDEQFF. The DNA for the CDR3 is TGCAGTGCGGACCCCTGGACTGCTAGCCGCGGGAACGGGGATGAGCAGTTCTTC.

The V gene is TRBV29-1, the J gene TRBJ2-7; D is tentatively TRBD1 or TRBD2 (6 bases each). The CDR3 covers 11 residues. Per the germline V gene, CDR1 is SQVTM and CDR2 is ANQGSEA. Trimming removed 6 bases from V and 7 bases from J, with 13 bases in between. CDR3 coding DNA: TGCAGCGTGGGGGGCGAGCTTGAGCAGTACTTC. Amino acid sequence: CSVGGELEQYF.

V is TRBV6-1 and J is TRBJ1-5; D is ambiguous. CDR1 is MNHNS, CDR2 SASEGT, per germline. V dropped 7 bases and J dropped 3 bases, with 7 bases sitting between them. This CDR3 is built from 12 residues. As DNA, the CDR3 is TGTGCCAGCATGAGCGACAATCAGCCCCAGCATTTT. This encodes CASMSDNQPQHF.

This clonotype was counted many times. The genes are TRBV15 and TRBJ2-5; D ambiguous. This CDR3 contains 15 residues. V was pared by 0 bases and J by 2 bases, with 10 bases between. Germline CDR1 reads LNHNV; CDR2 reads YYDKDF (reference sequence). The CDR3 coding sequence is TGTGCCACCAGCAGAGATTGGACCGATCAAGAGACCCAGTACTTC. As protein: CATSRDWTDQETQYF.

This clonotype was recorded a few times. The rearrangement uses TRBV5-1 and TRBJ1-1; the D is unclear. CDR1 and CDR2 (germline): SGHRS, YFSETQ. V was pared by 0 bases and J by 0 bases, with 6 bases between. This CDR3 spans 14 amino acids. The CDR3 spells CASSLGNMNTEAFF. CDR3 sequence (DNA): TGCGCCAGCAGCTTGGGGAACATGAACACTGAAGCTTTCTTT. Drawing the rest from reference TRBV5-1 and TRBJ1-1, the complete variable domain is KAGVTQTPRYLIKTRGQQVTLSCSPISGHRSVSWYQQTPGQGLQFLFEYFSETQRNKGNFPGRFSGRQFSNSRSEMNVSTLELGDSALYLCASSLGNMNTEAFFGQGTRLTVV.

The rearrangement joins TRBV3-1 to TRBJ1-2; no definite D call. Germline V gene lookup returns CDR1 LGHDT and CDR2 YNNKEL (reference sequence). This CDR3 region has 15 residues. Trimming removed 0 bases at V and 7 bases at J, with 15 bases between. CDR3 region: CASSQEGGWVAGYTF. CDR3 nucleotide sequence: TGTGCCAGCAGCCAAGAGGGTGGGTGGGTCGCTGGCTACACCTTC. The full variable domain, in which reference TRBV3-1 and TRBJ1-2 provide the parts outside the CDR3, is DTAVSQTPKYLVTQMGNDKSIKCEQNLGHDTMYWYKQDSKKFLKIMFSYNNKELIINETVPNRFSPKSPDKAHLNLHINSLELGDSAVYFCASSQEGGWVAGYTFGSGTRLTVV.

This clonotype was counted many times. This rearrangement joins TRBV6-1 to TRBJ2-2; D possibly corresponds to TRBD1 (6 bases). CDR3 length equals 15 residues. Germline lookup yields CDR1 MNHNS and CDR2 SASEGT. Trimming cost V 5 bases and J 4 bases, with 14 bases left between them. The CDR3 sequence: CASSRQTGPTGELFF. In DNA form, the CDR3 reads TGTGCCAGCAGTAGACAGACAGGACCCACCGGGGAGCTGTTTTTT.

This clonotype was counted many times. CDR3 bases: TGTGCCAGCAGTGGCGGGAGAGCCTACAATGAGCAGTTCTTC. Its protein is CASSGGRAYNEQFF. V is TRBV2 and J is TRBJ2-1; 7 bases agree with TRBD2. The CDR3 runs to 14 residues. V lost 4 bases, J lost 2 bases, and 2 bases stayed unmatched. CDR1 and CDR2 (germline): SNHLY, FYNNEI.

There are many counts of this clonotype. This chain links TRBV10-3 with TRBJ2-1; D unclear. In germline, CDR1 is ENHRY, CDR2 SYGVKD. CDR3 size: 13 residues. Trimming removed 6 bases from V and 1 base from J, with 7 bases in between. The chain's CDR3 is CAISPSSYNEQFF. The DNA of the CDR3 is TGTGCCATCAGCCCGTCGTCCTACAATGAGCAGTTCTTC.